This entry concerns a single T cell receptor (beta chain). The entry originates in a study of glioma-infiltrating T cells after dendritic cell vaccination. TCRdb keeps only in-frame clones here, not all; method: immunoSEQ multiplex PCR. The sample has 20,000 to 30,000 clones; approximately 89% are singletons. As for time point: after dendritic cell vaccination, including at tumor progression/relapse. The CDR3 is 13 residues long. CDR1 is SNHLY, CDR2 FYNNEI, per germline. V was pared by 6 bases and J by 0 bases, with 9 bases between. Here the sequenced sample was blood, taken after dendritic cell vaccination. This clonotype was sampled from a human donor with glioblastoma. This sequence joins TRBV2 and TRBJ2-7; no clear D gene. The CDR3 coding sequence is TGTGCCAGCAGGAGCGTGTTCTCCTACGAGCAGTACTTC. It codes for CASRSVFSYEQYF.